This T cell receptor beta chain was documented in a study of Graves' ophthalmopathy and Graves' hyperthyroidism. Study-level information: Peripheral blood was gathered at the point of initial diagnosis, before any treatment started.

RNA transcripts were the source from which TCR beta CDR3 regions were amplified. RT-PCR in the first round used HTBI primers; a second-round multiplex PCR followed. TCRdb used MiXCR to reprocess the multiplex PCR reads, holding one entry per CDR3 protein. The table includes approximately 700,000 distinct CDR3 sequences, approximately 40% detected once. As regards this clonotype: Its target is not known.

General study points: Discrimination between ophthalmopathy and stable hyperthyroidism by a 13-signature model showed 85% to 90% sensitivity and roughly 81% specificity. The model predicted ophthalmopathy progression with about 71% sensitivity and less than 80% specificity.

Sequenced: peripheral blood. This TCR was sampled from an adult man with Graves' ophthalmopathy.

This CDR3 is CSGGSGANVLTF. The CDR3 DNA follows: TGCAGCGGGGGCTCTGGGGCCAACGTCCTGACTTTC. J is TRBJ2-6 and V is TRBV29-1, with no clear D. Trimming pared 7 bases from V and 0 bases from J, leaving 4 bases between. Germline CDR1 is SQVTM and CDR2 is ANQGSEA. The CDR3 spans 12 residues.